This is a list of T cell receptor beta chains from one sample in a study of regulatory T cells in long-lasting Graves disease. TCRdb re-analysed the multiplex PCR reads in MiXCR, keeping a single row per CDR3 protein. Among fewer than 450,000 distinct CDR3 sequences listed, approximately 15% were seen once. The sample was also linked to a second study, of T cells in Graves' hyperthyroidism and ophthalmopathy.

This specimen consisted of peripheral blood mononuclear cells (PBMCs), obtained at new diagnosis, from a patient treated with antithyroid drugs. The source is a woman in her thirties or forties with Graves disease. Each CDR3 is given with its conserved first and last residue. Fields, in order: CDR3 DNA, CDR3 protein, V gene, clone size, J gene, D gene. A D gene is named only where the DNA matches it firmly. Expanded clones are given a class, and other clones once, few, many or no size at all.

TGCAGTGCTAGCCTTAGGTCGAGGGACTTTTACACAGATACGCAGTATTTT,CSASLRSRDFYTDTQYF,TRBV20-1,many,TRBJ2-3,-
TGTGCCAGCAGCTTACGGCCTAGCGGGACCCTGGGGCGGACCTTGGCCAAAAACATTCAGTACTTC,CASSLRPSGTLGRTLAKNIQYF,TRBV28,many,TRBJ2-4,TRBD2
TGTGCCAGCAGCTTACAGGGGGGGCTAGATCTTGGCACAGATACGCAGTATTTT,CASSLQGGLDLGTDTQYF,TRBV5-6,-,TRBJ2-3,-
TGTGCCAGCAGTCACGGTGGGACAGGGATCTATCAGCCCCAGCATTTT,CASSHGGTGIYQPQHF,TRBV7-2,-,TRBJ1-5,TRBD1
TGTGCCAGCAGCCGCTTATACGATAGGAATGAGCAGTTCTTC,CASSRLYDRNEQFF,TRBV7-6,-,TRBJ2-1,-
TGTGCCAGTAGTATCAAGGACAGAACTTTCTCTGGGGCCAACGTCCTGACTTTC,CASSIKDRTFSGANVLTF,TRBV19,-,TRBJ2-6,-
TGTGCCAGCAGTTACTCGGGACAGGGAGCGTGGACAGATACGCAGTATTTT,CASSYSGQGAWTDTQYF,TRBV6-6,many,TRBJ2-3,TRBD1
TGCAGTGCTAGGCTGGGGGGAAAGACCCAGTACTTC,CSARLGGKTQYF,TRBV20-1,-,TRBJ2-5,-
TGCAGTGCTAGTAGAGGGACAGGCTATGGCTACACCTTC,CSASRGTGYGYTF,TRBV20-1,many,TRBJ1-2,TRBD1
TGTGCCAGCAGCTTAGCCGGGAAGATCTACAATGAGCAGTTCTTC,CASSLAGKIYNEQFF,TRBV13,few,TRBJ2-1,-
TGTGCCAGCAGCGAGGTCCTCGACCCGGATACGCAGTATTTT,CASSEVLDPDTQYF,TRBV7-9,many,TRBJ2-3,-
TGTGCCAGTAGTATAGCCTACGGGGCACGCACTGAAGCTTTCTTT,CASSIAYGARTEAFF,TRBV19,-,TRBJ1-1,-
TGCAGTGCTCAAGGCGGGGGGTCCTACAATGAGCAGTTCTTC,CSAQGGGSYNEQFF,TRBV20-1,many,TRBJ2-1,TRBD2
TGTGCCAGCAGCCTTAGCGGGAGTAGCTTCGCAGATACGCAGTATTTT,CASSLSGSSFADTQYF,TRBV13,-,TRBJ2-3,TRBD2
TGTGCCAGCCTCGGGACAGGGACCTTTCCGGGACTAGCGAGGAATGAGCAGTTCTTC,CASLGTGTFPGLARNEQFF,TRBV7-9,few,TRBJ2-1,-
TGTGCCAGCAGTTTATTTGGGACTAGCGGGGTCCCATCCTACAATGAGCAGTTCTTC,CASSLFGTSGVPSYNEQFF,TRBV28,many,TRBJ2-1,TRBD2
TGTGCCAGCAGCCTTGGACAGGGAGTTTGGTACGAGCAGTACTTC,CASSLGQGVWYEQYF,TRBV14,many,TRBJ2-7,TRBD1
TGTGCCAGCAGCTTGGGGACTAGCGGGACCACAGATACGCAGTATTTT,CASSLGTSGTTDTQYF,TRBV5-1,many,TRBJ2-3,TRBD2
TGTGCCACCAGTGATTTGCATTCCGGCCTAGCGGGGGACAGCTCCTACAATGAGCAGTTCTTC,CATSDLHSGLAGDSSYNEQFF,TRBV24-1,many,TRBJ2-1,TRBD2
-,CASSTSGGNTQYF,TRBV12-3/TRBV12-4,many,TRBJ2-3,-
TGTGCCAGCAGCTTAGATGAGGTGACCGAGCAGTTCTTC,CASSLDEVTEQFF,TRBV11-3,many,TRBJ2-1,-
TGTGCCAGCAGTTTCTCAGGGTCCCGTAATTCACCCCTCCACTTT,CASSFSGSRNSPLHF,TRBV27,-,TRBJ1-6,-
TGCGCCAGCAGCCCGGGACAGCAAAATGAGCAGTTCTTC,CASSPGQQNEQFF,TRBV5-1,-,TRBJ2-1,TRBD1
TGCAGCGTTGTCGCAGAGTATGGCTACACCTTC,CSVVAEYGYTF,TRBV29-1,few,TRBJ1-2,-
TGTGCCAGCAGTTTAGATCGGGTTTTGGACAGGGAAAAAAAAGAGACCCAGTACTTC,CASSLDRVLDREKKETQYF,TRBV12-3/TRBV12-4,-,TRBJ2-5,TRBD1
TGTGCCAGCAGCGCAGGACGGGCCGAAGGGCAGCCCCAGCATTTT,CASSAGRAEGQPQHF,TRBV28,few,TRBJ1-5,-
TGTGCCTGGAATCCGGGACAGGGAGGCTATGGCTACACCTTC,CAWNPGQGGYGYTF,TRBV30,-,TRBJ1-2,TRBD1
TGCGCCAGCAGCCAAGGGAGGGGGATTAACAATGAGCAGTTCTTC,CASSQGRGINNEQFF,TRBV4-3,many,TRBJ2-1,-
TGTGCCTGGAGGCCCGGATACCTGGACTCTGAAGCTTTCTTT,CAWRPGYLDSEAFF,TRBV30,many,TRBJ1-1,-
TGTGCCAGCACCGACTCCTTTACTGAAGCTTTCTTT,CASTDSFTEAFF,TRBV6-1,many,TRBJ1-1,-
TGTGCCAGCAGTAACCCTAGGAACGAGCAGTACTTC,CASSNPRNEQYF,TRBV6-1,many,TRBJ2-7,-
TGTGCCAGCAGTTACGGGCTAGCGGGAGGAGATACGCAGTATTTT,CASSYGLAGGDTQYF,TRBV6-5,-,TRBJ2-3,TRBD2
TGTGCCAGCAGCCAAGCATCGGGACTAGCATCTGGGGCCAACGTCCTGACTTTC,CASSQASGLASGANVLTF,TRBV4-2,-,TRBJ2-6,TRBD2
TGCGCCAGCAGCTTGTCCAGGGTGGACACCGGGGAGCTGTTTTTT,CASSLSRVDTGELFF,TRBV5-1,many,TRBJ2-2,-
TGTGCCAGCAACGATGAGACCGAGAGCTCCTACGAGCAGTACTTC,CASNDETESSYEQYF,TRBV5-5,-,TRBJ2-7,-
TGTGCCAGTAGGACCCGGGACACCTATAGCAATCAGCCCCAGCATTTT,CASRTRDTYSNQPQHF,TRBV19,many,TRBJ1-5,-
TGTGCCAGCAGCTTACCGTTTTGGCAGGAACAAGAGACCCAGTACTTC,CASSLPFWQEQETQYF,TRBV7-8,many,TRBJ2-5,-
TGCGCCAGCAGCCAAGATTCGCTAGCGGGTTATTACGAGCAGTACTTC,CASSQDSLAGYYEQYF,TRBV4-1,-,TRBJ2-7,TRBD2
TGTGCCAGCAGTAGCGGGAGGGCCGAGTACTTC,CASSSGRAEYF,TRBV6-1,few,TRBJ2-7,TRBD2
TGTGCCAGCCAACAAGGAGTAGGGGTACAGCCCCAGCATTTT,CASQQGVGVQPQHF,TRBV6-1,-,TRBJ1-5,-
TGTGCCAGCAGTTTTGTTGAACAAGAGACCCAGTACTTC,CASSFVEQETQYF,TRBV12-3/TRBV12-4,many,TRBJ2-5,-
TGTGCCAGTAGTATCGTGCCGGGAGCCGACGAGCAGTACTTC,CASSIVPGADEQYF,TRBV19,-,TRBJ2-7,-
TGCAGTGCTAGAGCTAGCGGCTCCTACGAGCAGTACTTC,CSARASGSYEQYF,TRBV20-1,many,TRBJ2-7,TRBD2
TGCGCCAGCAGCCAAGATCTCGAGAACAATGAGCAGTTCTTC,CASSQDLENNEQFF,TRBV4-3,-,TRBJ2-1,-
TGTGCCAGCAGTTACCTCCAGGGGAGCGAGCAGTACTTC,CASSYLQGSEQYF,TRBV12-3/TRBV12-4,many,TRBJ2-7,-
TGCAGTGCTAGCTACGGGAATAAACAAGAGACCCAGTACTTC,CSASYGNKQETQYF,TRBV20-1,-,TRBJ2-5,-
TGTGCCAGCAGTTTAACGGGGGTGCAAGAGACCCAGTACTTC,CASSLTGVQETQYF,TRBV27,many,TRBJ2-5,-
TGTGCCAGCAGTTACCGTACCCCGGGACAGGGTCCCTACGAGCAGTACTTC,CASSYRTPGQGPYEQYF,TRBV6-2/TRBV6-3,many,TRBJ2-7,TRBD1
TGCAGTGCTAATGGGGTAGCGGGGTCAGATACGCAGTATTTT,CSANGVAGSDTQYF,TRBV20-1,few,TRBJ2-3,TRBD2
TGTGCCAGTAGTATAGGCCGGGACAGCCTATTGTATGGCTACACCTTC,CASSIGRDSLLYGYTF,TRBV19,many,TRBJ1-2,TRBD1
TGCAGTGCTTCTGGGACTAGCGGGAGGGCCCGGAATGAGCAGTTCTTC,CSASGTSGRARNEQFF,TRBV20-1,few,TRBJ2-1,TRBD2
TGTGCCAGCAGTCCCCTAGCGGGAGGGATAACAGATACGCAGTATTTT,CASSPLAGGITDTQYF,TRBV27,many,TRBJ2-3,TRBD2
TGTGCCAGCAGCTTAGATCGGTGGAGCGATACGCAGTATTTT,CASSLDRWSDTQYF,TRBV11-2,many,TRBJ2-3,-
TGCGCCAGCAGCCTGTCGGGCGTAGACACAGATACGCAGTATTTT,CASSLSGVDTDTQYF,TRBV4-1,-,TRBJ2-3,-
TGTGCCTGGAGTGCCGGCGGGGAGGAGCAGTTCTTC,CAWSAGGEEQFF,TRBV30,few,TRBJ2-1,-
TGTGCCAGCTCACTTTCCGGGACAGGGGTTCGTAACACTGAAGCTTTCTTT,CASSLSGTGVRNTEAFF,TRBV18,-,TRBJ1-1,TRBD1
TGTGCCAGCAGTCTTCATAGGGAAGGACCCGAAGGAGGCTACACCTTC,CASSLHREGPEGGYTF,TRBV3-1,many,TRBJ1-2,-